Listed below are T cell receptor beta chains from one sample, sequenced in a study of cytomegalovirus exposure and HLA in healthy donors. The data were produced by immunoSEQ multiplex PCR, yet TCRdb's version contains in-frame clones alone and is incomplete. This table has over 150,000 clones, about 80% appearing once. Material for sequencing was PBMCs. These receptors all come from a young man in good health and CMV-seropositive. Both conserved end residues are part of each CDR3. Each record gives: J gene, V gene, D gene, CDR3 length, CDR3 protein. The D gene is left open where the match is weak.

J gene: TRBJ2-1
V gene: TRBV2
D gene: -
CDR3 length: 11
CDR3 protein: CASRDYNEQFF

J gene: TRBJ2-4
V gene: TRBV4-2
D gene: TRBD1
CDR3 length: 17
CDR3 protein: CASSLSPGGAGKNIQYF

J gene: TRBJ1-6
V gene: TRBV5-6
D gene: -
CDR3 length: 14
CDR3 protein: CASSPGRGSSPLHF

J gene: TRBJ2-7
V gene: TRBV7-8
D gene: TRBD2
CDR3 length: 16
CDR3 protein: CASSLASGNLLREQYF

J gene: TRBJ2-5
V gene: TRBV4-2
D gene: TRBD2
CDR3 length: 17
CDR3 protein: CASSQGRLAGAGETQYF

J gene: TRBJ1-1
V gene: TRBV6-5
D gene: -
CDR3 length: 12
CDR3 protein: CASRDRNTEAFF

J gene: TRBJ2-7
V gene: TRBV4-2
D gene: TRBD2
CDR3 length: 17
CDR3 protein: CASSQDKGAGVSYEQYF

J gene: TRBJ2-2
V gene: TRBV11-1
D gene: TRBD1
CDR3 length: 15
CDR3 protein: CASRGQGTNTGELFF

J gene: TRBJ2-1
V gene: TRBV18
D gene: TRBD1
CDR3 length: 15
CDR3 protein: CASSEGQGSVNEQFF

J gene: TRBJ2-2
V gene: TRBV4-2
D gene: TRBD2
CDR3 length: 16
CDR3 protein: CASSRLAGEDTGELFF

J gene: TRBJ1-1
V gene: TRBV2
D gene: TRBD1
CDR3 length: 13
CDR3 protein: CASRDRTGIEAFF

J gene: TRBJ2-1
V gene: TRBV5-1
D gene: TRBD2
CDR3 length: 16
CDR3 protein: CASSLVPSGRFNEQFF

J gene: TRBJ2-2
V gene: TRBV29-1
D gene: TRBD1
CDR3 length: 13
CDR3 protein: CSAGQGNTGELFF

J gene: TRBJ2-5
V gene: TRBV28
D gene: TRBD2
CDR3 length: 15
CDR3 protein: CASRLGAGGGKTQYF

J gene: TRBJ2-5
V gene: TRBV9
D gene: TRBD2
CDR3 length: 15
CDR3 protein: CASSVELAYQETQYF

J gene: TRBJ1-1
V gene: TRBV15
D gene: -
CDR3 length: 15
CDR3 protein: CATSRRQGGNTEAFF

J gene: TRBJ1-3
V gene: TRBV29-1
D gene: -
CDR3 length: 12
CDR3 protein: CSVEMEGNTIYF

J gene: TRBJ1-5
V gene: TRBV28
D gene: -
CDR3 length: 14
CDR3 protein: CASSLLSREQPQHF

J gene: TRBJ2-1
V gene: TRBV28
D gene: TRBD2
CDR3 length: 16
CDR3 protein: CASSFIGASGSNEQFF

J gene: TRBJ2-1
V gene: TRBV7-2
D gene: TRBD2
CDR3 length: 14
CDR3 protein: CASSSGTSRNEQFF

J gene: TRBJ1-5
V gene: TRBV30
D gene: -
CDR3 length: 12
CDR3 protein: CAWDRGNQPQHF

J gene: TRBJ2-3
V gene: TRBV6-5
D gene: -
CDR3 length: 14
CDR3 protein: CASSYSTTTDTQYF

J gene: TRBJ2-5
V gene: TRBV7-8
D gene: TRBD2
CDR3 length: 16
CDR3 protein: CASSFGLAGASETQYF

J gene: TRBJ1-2
V gene: TRBV5-1
D gene: TRBD1
CDR3 length: 15
CDR3 protein: CASSSAGQSNYGYTF

J gene: TRBJ2-1
V gene: TRBV7-9
D gene: TRBD2
CDR3 length: 16
CDR3 protein: CASSFGAGVVDNEQFF

J gene: TRBJ2-5
V gene: TRBV27
D gene: TRBD2
CDR3 length: 16
CDR3 protein: CASSPLAGDAQETQYF

J gene: TRBJ1-5
V gene: TRBV6-5
D gene: -
CDR3 length: 14
CDR3 protein: CASSQQGANQPQHF

J gene: TRBJ1-6
V gene: TRBV7-9
D gene: TRBD1
CDR3 length: 14
CDR3 protein: CASSFGTGFSPLHF

J gene: TRBJ2-7
V gene: TRBV19
D gene: -
CDR3 length: 17
CDR3 protein: CASSIGGERRSSYEQYF

J gene: TRBJ2-6
V gene: TRBV19
D gene: -
CDR3 length: 17
CDR3 protein: CASSTNRDLAGANVLTF

J gene: TRBJ2-1
V gene: TRBV5-4
D gene: TRBD2
CDR3 length: 16
CDR3 protein: CASSSSSGSRDNEQFF

J gene: TRBJ2-1
V gene: TRBV4-2
D gene: TRBD2
CDR3 length: 15
CDR3 protein: CASSPWVAGEYEQFF

J gene: TRBJ2-2
V gene: TRBV2
D gene: -
CDR3 length: 15
CDR3 protein: CASSDWLARAGELFF

J gene: TRBJ1-4
V gene: TRBV9
D gene: -
CDR3 length: 15
CDR3 protein: CASSPLSGYGEKLFF

J gene: TRBJ1-4
V gene: TRBV11-2
D gene: -
CDR3 length: 16
CDR3 protein: CASSLRGTATNEKLFF

J gene: -
V gene: TRBV30
D gene: -
CDR3 length: 12
CDR3 protein: CAWSKIVYEQYF

J gene: TRBJ2-2
V gene: TRBV6-4
D gene: TRBD2
CDR3 length: 16
CDR3 protein: CASSGLAGGNTGELFF

J gene: TRBJ2-7
V gene: TRBV28
D gene: TRBD1
CDR3 length: 14
CDR3 protein: CASRTGTFFYEQYF

J gene: TRBJ1-2
V gene: TRBV7-2
D gene: TRBD1
CDR3 length: 14
CDR3 protein: CASSPRQGRRGYTF

J gene: TRBJ2-1
V gene: TRBV29-1
D gene: TRBD2
CDR3 length: 14
CDR3 protein: CSVEGGGVDNEQFF

J gene: TRBJ2-1
V gene: TRBV27
D gene: TRBD2
CDR3 length: 16
CDR3 protein: CASSLFAGGIYNEQFF

J gene: TRBJ2-7
V gene: TRBV6-1
D gene: -
CDR3 length: 11
CDR3 protein: CASSDGVTQYF

J gene: TRBJ1-1
V gene: TRBV5-6
D gene: TRBD1
CDR3 length: 14
CDR3 protein: CASSRGQRNTEAFF

J gene: TRBJ1-4
V gene: TRBV5-6
D gene: -
CDR3 length: 17
CDR3 protein: CASSPRVVEGSNEKLFF

J gene: TRBJ2-5
V gene: TRBV28
D gene: -
CDR3 length: 14
CDR3 protein: CASRPAGFVQTQYF

J gene: TRBJ2-5
V gene: TRBV18
D gene: TRBD2
CDR3 length: 18
CDR3 protein: CASSSGTSDYPLWETQYF

J gene: TRBJ1-5
V gene: TRBV6-4
D gene: -
CDR3 length: 14
CDR3 protein: CASSAQFSNQPQHF

J gene: TRBJ2-7
V gene: TRBV27
D gene: TRBD2
CDR3 length: 15
CDR3 protein: CASSPISSGRYEQYF

J gene: TRBJ2-5
V gene: TRBV28
D gene: TRBD2
CDR3 length: 15
CDR3 protein: CASSFLAGVQETQYF

J gene: TRBJ1-4
V gene: TRBV5-4
D gene: -
CDR3 length: 14
CDR3 protein: CASSLGGENEKLFF

J gene: TRBJ1-1
V gene: TRBV19
D gene: -
CDR3 length: 13
CDR3 protein: CASSIGGQPKAFF

J gene: TRBJ2-7
V gene: TRBV9
D gene: -
CDR3 length: 18
CDR3 protein: CASSARGSGGPDSYEQYF

J gene: TRBJ1-3
V gene: TRBV5-4
D gene: -
CDR3 length: 13
CDR3 protein: CASSSGGGNTIYF

J gene: TRBJ1-1
V gene: TRBV6-5
D gene: -
CDR3 length: 12
CDR3 protein: CASSYRNTEAFF

J gene: TRBJ2-3
V gene: TRBV28
D gene: TRBD1
CDR3 length: 16
CDR3 protein: CASSSTTGGSTDTQYF

J gene: TRBJ2-5
V gene: TRBV7-8
D gene: TRBD2
CDR3 length: 18
CDR3 protein: CASSLFSLLAGVRETQYF

J gene: TRBJ2-7
V gene: TRBV11-2
D gene: TRBD1
CDR3 length: 15
CDR3 protein: CASSLGDSSSYEQYF